These 26 T cell receptor beta chains were sequenced from one sample in a study of response to subunit inactivated influenza vaccine. TCRdb re-called the RT-PCR reads with MiXCR, one entry per CDR3 protein. The sample yields 550,000 to 800,000 distinct CDR3 sequences, approximately 13% seen once. The source material was PBMCs from blood, sampled around 14 days before vaccination. The source is a man in his fifties who received an inactivated influenza vaccine.

This sequence joins TRBV6-1 and TRBJ1-2, with D maybe TRBD1 (6 bases). The CDR3 length is 13 residues. Deletions cut 6 bases from V and 8 bases from J, with 16 bases between. Germline V CDR1 and CDR2: MNHNS, SASEGT. The CDR3 DNA follows: TGTGCCAGCAGAGGGAGGACAGCCCGGGGCTACACCTTC. It specifies CASRGRTARGYTF.

This clonotype was seen only a few times. Here the CDR3 DNA reads TGCGCCAGCAGCTTAGGACAGGGGGTCGGTGAAAAACTGTTTTTT. Translated: CASSLGQGVGEKLFF. The chain joins TRBV4-3 to TRBJ1-4; 10 bases line up with TRBD1. Germline V lookup: CDR1 LGHNA, CDR2 YSLEER. The CDR3 runs to 15 residues. Trimming cost V 5 bases and J 7 bases; bases outside gene matches: 7.

This clonotype was observed at least ten times. This chain connects TRBV4-1 to TRBJ2-7, with TRBD2 as a possible D gene (5 bases). CDR3 length: 13 residues. Germline V lookup: CDR1 MGHRA, CDR2 YSYEKL. Deletions cut 0 bases from V and 6 bases from J, with 9 bases between. The CDR3 spells CASSQEGGPEQYF. CDR3 DNA sequence: TGCGCCAGCAGCCAAGAAGGAGGACCCGAGCAGTACTTC.

The chain uses TRBV12-3 or TRBV12-4 and TRBJ2-3; the D call may be TRBD1 or TRBD2 (5 bases each). Deletions cut 2 bases from V and 4 bases from J, with 10 bases between. The CDR3 spans 14 residues. The CDR3 DNA reads as TGTGCCAGCAGTTTAAGTGGGACCCCAGATACGCAGTATTTT. Translated: CASSLSGTPDTQYF.

In its sample, this clonotype was seen a few times. The rearrangement uses TRBV27 and TRBJ2-3; the match to TRBD2 covers 11 bases. The length of the CDR3 is 16 residues. V shed 5 bases, J shed 4 bases, and the junction held 8 bases outside the gene matches. Germline V gene lookup returns CDR1 MNHEY and CDR2 SMNVEV (reference sequence). CDR3 DNA sequence: TGTGCCAGCAGTACCTTATTAGCGGGGGGGGCAGATACGCAGTATTTT. Encoded protein: CASSTLLAGGADTQYF.

V and J are TRBV7-2 and TRBJ2-5; tentatively, D is TRBD1 or TRBD2 (5 bases each). V lost 7 bases to trimming and J lost 5 bases, with 14 bases between them. This CDR3 is built from 13 residues. Germline-derived CDR1 and CDR2 are SGHTA and FQGNSA. The CDR3 reads CASNRRWGETQYF. As DNA, the CDR3 is TGTGCCAGCAACCGTAGGTGGGGGGAGACCCAGTACTTC.

V and J are TRBV7-8 and TRBJ2-7; 9 nucleotides match TRBD2. The CDR3 runs to 18 residues. Per the germline V gene, CDR1 is SGHVS and CDR2 is FQNEAQ. Trimming took 2 bases from V and 2 from J; bases not matched to a gene: 13. The CDR3 reads CASSLRGGPSGTAYEQYF. The DNA for the CDR3 is TGTGCCAGCAGCTTAAGGGGGGGGCCTAGCGGGACCGCCTACGAGCAGTACTTC.

In its sample, this clonotype was seen many times. The V and J genes are TRBV4-2 and TRBJ2-3; 10 positions agree with TRBD2. Trimming removed 4 bases from V and 3 bases from J; junction bases left unmatched: 28. This CDR3 contains 23 residues. The germline gives CDR1 LGHNA, CDR2 YNFKEQ. In nucleotides, the CDR3 is TGTGCCAGCAGCCCGGACGGATCGGCCGGGACTAGCGACTTAGAGGGGGAGACAGATACGCAGTATTTT. Translated, it gives CASSPDGSAGTSDLEGETDTQYF.

This clonotype was counted at least ten times. V usage is TRBV7-9 and J usage is TRBJ2-7; no clear D. This CDR3 is built from 16 residues. Looked up from germline, CDR1 is SEHNR and CDR2 is FQNEAQ (reference sequence). V was pared by 2 bases and J by 2 bases, with 16 bases between. The CDR3, as DNA: TGTGCCAGCAGCTTACCGCCTTTAAGTAGACCCTACGAGCAGTACTTC. Translation gives CASSLPPLSRPYEQYF. Full variable domain (remainder filled in from reference TRBV7-9 and TRBJ2-7): DTGVSQNPRHKITKRGQNVTFRCDPISEHNRLYWYRQTLGQGPEFLTYFQNEAQLEKSRLLSDRFSAERPKGSFSTLEIQRTEQGDSAMYLCASSLPPLSRPYEQYFGPGTRLTVT.

CDR3 in amino acids: CASSSYRGLGEQFF. CDR3 DNA: TGTGCCAGCAGTTCTTACAGGGGGCTCGGTGAGCAGTTCTTC. The chain carries TRBV28 and TRBJ2-1, with TRBD1 identical over 9 bases. The CDR3 totals 14 residues. Germline V gene data show CDR1 as MDHEN and CDR2 as SYDVKM. Trimming cost V 4 bases and J 9 bases; bases outside gene matches: 7.

The chain links TRBV20-1 to TRBJ2-7; TRBD2 aligns across 7 bases. Germline V gene data show CDR1 as DFQATT and CDR2 as SNEGSKA (reference sequence). CDR3 size: 13 residues. V was pared by 5 bases and J by 4 bases, with 8 bases of the junction left unmatched. CDR3 sequence: CSAEQSGMYEQYF. The CDR3 nucleotides are TGCAGTGCTGAACAAAGCGGGATGTACGAGCAGTACTTC.

This clonotype showed up just a few times. The chain has TRBV4-2 and TRBJ1-4; D call uncertain. This CDR3 region has 15 residues. V lost 0 bases and J lost 7, with 12 bases in between. From germline, CDR1 is LGHNA and CDR2 YNFKEQ. The CDR3 coding sequence is TGTGCCAGCAGCCAAGATTGGCCGAATGGTGAAAAACTGTTTTTT. Translation: CASSQDWPNGEKLFF.

The V call is TRBV7-9, the J call TRBJ2-7; 7 nucleotides line up with TRBD2. Trimming at V came to 0 bases and at J to 3 bases, leaving 5 bases not matched to a gene. CDR1 is SEHNR, CDR2 FQNEAQ, per germline (reference sequence). This CDR3 is built from 15 residues. CDR3 protein: CASSLARASGYEQYF. The CDR3, as DNA: TGTGCCAGCAGCTTAGCGAGGGCTAGCGGCTACGAGCAGTACTTC.

V and J are TRBV4-2 and TRBJ2-1; a weak D match, TRBD2 (5 bases). The V and J ends lost 3 bases and 2 bases respectively, with 17 bases between them. Germline V gene lookup returns CDR1 LGHNA and CDR2 YNFKEQ. The CDR3 has 17 residues. CDR3 sequence reads: CASSQGGIATAYNEQFF. In DNA, the CDR3 is TGTGCCAGCAGCCAGGGTGGGATAGCGACTGCCTACAATGAGCAGTTCTTC.

This chain links TRBV10-3 with TRBJ2-1, with D maybe TRBD2 (6 bases). The CDR3 totals 15 residues. CDR1 and CDR2 from the germline V gene are ENHRY and SYGVKD. V lost 5 bases, J lost 4 bases, and 15 bases lay in between. The CDR3 here is CAISTALGGYNEQFF. CDR3 nucleotides: TGTGCCATCAGTACAGCGCTTGGGGGGTACAATGAGCAGTTCTTC.

The chain has TRBV20-1 and TRBJ2-7, with 8 bases matching TRBD2. Trimming took 6 bases from V and 12 from J; bases not matched to a gene: 19. The CDR3 runs 14 residues. CDR1 is DFQATT and CDR2 is SNEGSKA in the germline V gene (reference sequence). The CDR3 spells CSATRAGLGGVGYF. In DNA form, the CDR3 reads TGCAGTGCCACCAGGGCGGGACTAGGCGGGGTTGGGTACTTC.

This chain links TRBV5-1 with TRBJ2-2; D unclear. In germline, CDR1 is SGHRS, CDR2 YFSETQ. The CDR3 consists of 13 residues. The germline V and J ends were trimmed by 0 bases and 7 bases, with 7 bases remaining between them. In DNA form, the CDR3 reads TGCGCCAGCAGCTTGGAATATATCGGGGAGCTGTTTTTT. Translation: CASSLEYIGELFF.

The J gene is TRBJ2-1, the V gene TRBV6-2 or TRBV6-3; D unclear. Germline CDR1 reads MNHEY; CDR2 reads SVGEGT. The length of the CDR3 is 13 residues. The germline V and J ends were trimmed by 0 bases and 6 bases, with 6 bases remaining between them. The CDR3 loop reads CASSYSKLNEQFF. The CDR3 DNA sequence: TGTGCCAGCAGTTACTCGAAGCTCAATGAGCAGTTCTTC.

The rearrangement uses TRBV25-1 and TRBJ2-3, with D possibly being TRBD1 (6 bases). Germline CDR1 and CDR2: MGHDK and SYGVNS. Between the trimmed V and J ends, which lost 5 bases and 6 bases, there was a span of 9 bases. The CDR3 runs 12 residues. The CDR3 DNA reads TGTGCCAGCAGTTGGGGGCAGGATACGCAGTATTTT. It codes for CASSWGQDTQYF.

This clonotype was seen ten or more times. This chain connects TRBV3-1 to TRBJ2-1; D not resolved. Deletions cut 4 bases from V and 9 bases from J, with 13 bases between. CDR1 is LGHDT, CDR2 YNNKEL, per germline (reference sequence). CDR3 size: 13 residues. This chain's CDR3 is CASSPFPSGEQFF. CDR3 nucleotide sequence: TGTGCCAGCAGCCCCTTCCCCTCCGGTGAGCAGTTCTTC.

This clonotype was found a few times. CDR3 amino acids: CASSEEGGTEAFF. CDR3 in DNA: TGTGCCAGCAGTGAAGAGGGGGGCACTGAAGCTTTCTTT. V usage is TRBV2 and J usage is TRBJ1-1; possible D gene TRBD1, 6 bases. V gave up 1 base and J gave up 4 bases, with 7 bases separating them. The CDR3 is 13 residues long. The germline CDR1 and CDR2 sequences are SNHLY and FYNNEI.

The rearrangement uses TRBV15 and TRBJ2-7; tentative D call: TRBD2 (5 bases). V was shortened by 4 bases and J by 7 bases, with 14 bases between the two germline ends. CDR3 size: 13 residues. Germline lookup yields CDR1 LNHNV and CDR2 YYDKDF (reference sequence). The CDR3 DNA follows: TGTGCCACCAGCAAGAATAACGGGGATGAGCAGTACTTC. This gives the protein CATSKNNGDEQYF. The entire variable domain, with the rest obtained from reference TRBV15 and TRBJ2-7, is as follows: DAMVIQNPRYQVTQFGKPVTLSCSQTLNHNVMYWYQQKSSQAPKLLFHYYDKDFNNEADTPDNFQSRRPNTSFCFLDIRSPGLGDTAMYLCATSKNNGDEQYFGPGTRLTVT.

This clonotype was found many times. Here the CDR3 reads CATSDSLSLQFF. CDR3 bases: TGTGCCACCAGTGACAGCCTAAGCCTTCAGTTCTTC. V and J are TRBV24-1 and TRBJ2-1; D uncertain. Germline CDR1 is KGHDR and CDR2 is SFDVKD. This CDR3 is built from 12 residues. V dropped 4 bases and J dropped 13 bases, with 13 bases sitting between them.

The chain has TRBV21-1 and TRBJ2-2. TRBV21-1 is a pseudogene segment. The CDR3 extends over 13 amino acids. CDR3 residues: CASSSRRGGELFF. The CDR3 region has the DNA TGTGCCAGCAGCTCACGTCGGGGCGGGGAGCTGTTTTTT.

There are a few counts of this clonotype. The CDR3 DNA sequence: TGCAGTGCTAGAGAACCACTAGAGGATACGCAGTATTTT. Residues: CSAREPLEDTQYF. The chain links TRBV20-1 to TRBJ2-3; tentative D call: TRBD2 (5 bases). The CDR3 covers 13 residues. CDR1 and CDR2 (germline): DFQATT, SNEGSKA (reference sequence). Trimming removed 0 bases from V and 6 bases from J, with 10 bases in between.

The chain's CDR3 is CASSFGSTEAFF. The DNA of the CDR3 is TGTGCCAGCAGCTTTGGCAGCACTGAAGCTTTCTTT. This sequence joins TRBV7-9 and TRBJ1-1, with D unclear. The CDR3 spans 12 residues. Germline values: CDR1 SEHNR, CDR2 FQNEAQ (reference sequence). V was clipped by 3 bases and J by 4 bases, with 6 bases between them.